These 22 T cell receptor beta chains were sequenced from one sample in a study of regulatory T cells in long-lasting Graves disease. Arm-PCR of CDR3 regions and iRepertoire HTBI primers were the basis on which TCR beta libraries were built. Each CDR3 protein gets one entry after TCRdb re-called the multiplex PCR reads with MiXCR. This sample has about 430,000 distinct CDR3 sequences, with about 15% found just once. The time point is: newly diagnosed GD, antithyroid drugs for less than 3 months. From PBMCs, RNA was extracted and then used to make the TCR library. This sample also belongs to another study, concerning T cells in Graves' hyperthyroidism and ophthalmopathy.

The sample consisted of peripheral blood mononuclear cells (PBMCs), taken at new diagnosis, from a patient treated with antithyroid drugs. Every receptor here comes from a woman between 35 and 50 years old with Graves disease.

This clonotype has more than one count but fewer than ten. CDR3 protein: CASSFQGAMRTEAFF. The DNA for the CDR3 is TGTGCCAGCAGCTTCCAGGGGGCTATGAGAACTGAAGCTTTCTTT. The chain joins TRBV7-9 to TRBJ1-1; TRBD1 matches at 8 bases. There are 15 residues in the CDR3. Per the germline V gene, CDR1 is SEHNR and CDR2 is FQNEAQ (reference sequence). With 3 bases clipped from V and 5 bases from J, the junction kept 8 bases outside the gene matches.

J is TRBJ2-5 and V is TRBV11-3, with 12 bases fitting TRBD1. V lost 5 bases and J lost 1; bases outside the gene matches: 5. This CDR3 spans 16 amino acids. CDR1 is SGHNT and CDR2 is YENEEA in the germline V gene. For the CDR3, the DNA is TGTGCCAGCAGCCTAGGGACAGGGGGCACCCAAGAGACCCAGTACTTC. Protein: CASSLGTGGTQETQYF.

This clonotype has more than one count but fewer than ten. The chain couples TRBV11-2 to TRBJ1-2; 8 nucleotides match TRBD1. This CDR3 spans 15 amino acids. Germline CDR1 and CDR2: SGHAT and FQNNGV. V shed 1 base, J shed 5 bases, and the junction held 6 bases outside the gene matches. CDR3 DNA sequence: TGTGCCAGCAGCTTAGTTTTAACAGGGGGGTATGGCTACACCTTC. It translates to CASSLVLTGGYGYTF. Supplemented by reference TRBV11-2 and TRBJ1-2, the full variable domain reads EAGVAQSPRYKIIEKRQSVAFWCNPISGHATLYWYQQILGQGPKLLIQFQNNGVVDDSQLPKDRFSAERLKGVDSTLKIQPAKLEDSAVYLCASSLVLTGGYGYTFGSGTRLTVV.

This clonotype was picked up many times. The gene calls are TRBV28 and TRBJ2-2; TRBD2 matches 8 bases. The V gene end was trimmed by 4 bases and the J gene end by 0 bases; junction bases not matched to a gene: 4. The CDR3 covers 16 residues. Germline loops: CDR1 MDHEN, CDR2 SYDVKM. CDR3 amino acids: CASSSSGSANTGELFF. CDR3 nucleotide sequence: TGTGCCAGCAGTTCTAGCGGGTCCGCGAACACCGGGGAGCTGTTTTTT.

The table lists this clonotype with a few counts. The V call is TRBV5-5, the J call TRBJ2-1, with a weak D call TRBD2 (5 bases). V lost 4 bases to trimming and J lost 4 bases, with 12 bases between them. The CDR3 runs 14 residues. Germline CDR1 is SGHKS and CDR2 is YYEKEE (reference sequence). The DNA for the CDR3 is TGTGCCAGCAGCGAGTCTCCGGGGTACAATGAGCAGTTCTTC. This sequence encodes CASSESPGYNEQFF. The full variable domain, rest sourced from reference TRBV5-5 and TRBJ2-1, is DAGVTQSPTHLIKTRGQQVTLRCSPISGHKSVSWYQQVLGQGPQFIFQYYEKEERGRGNFPDRFSARQFPNYSSELNVNALLLGDSALYLCASSESPGYNEQFFGPGTRLTVL.

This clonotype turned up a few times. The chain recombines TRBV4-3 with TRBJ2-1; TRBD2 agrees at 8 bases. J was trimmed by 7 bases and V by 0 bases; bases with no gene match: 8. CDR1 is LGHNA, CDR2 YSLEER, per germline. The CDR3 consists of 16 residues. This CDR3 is CASSQEGSGSSNEQFF. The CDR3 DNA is TGCGCCAGCAGCCAAGAAGGAAGCGGGAGTTCGAATGAGCAGTTCTTC.

The CDR3 is CASSRPGMNTEAFF. CDR3 coding DNA: TGTGCCAGCAGCCGTCCCGGGATGAACACTGAAGCTTTCTTT. The V gene is TRBV7-2, the J gene TRBJ1-1; D ambiguous. CDR1 and CDR2 from the germline V gene are SGHTA and FQGNSA. The CDR3 runs 14 residues. The ends were cut back, 5 bases at V and 0 bases at J, with 10 bases in the middle.

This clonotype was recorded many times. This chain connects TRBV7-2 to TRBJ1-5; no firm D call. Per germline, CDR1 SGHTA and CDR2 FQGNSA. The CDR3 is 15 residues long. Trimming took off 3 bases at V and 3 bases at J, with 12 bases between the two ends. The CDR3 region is CASSLGNSDNQPQHF. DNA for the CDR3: TGTGCCAGCAGCTTGGGGAACAGTGACAATCAGCCCCAGCATTTT.

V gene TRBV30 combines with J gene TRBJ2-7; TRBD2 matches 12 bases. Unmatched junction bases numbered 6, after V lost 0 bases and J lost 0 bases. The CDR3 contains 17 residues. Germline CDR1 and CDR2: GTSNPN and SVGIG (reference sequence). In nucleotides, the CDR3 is TGTGCCTGGAGTGTACCTCGGACTAGCGGGATCTCCTACGAGCAGTACTTC. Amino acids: CAWSVPRTSGISYEQYF.

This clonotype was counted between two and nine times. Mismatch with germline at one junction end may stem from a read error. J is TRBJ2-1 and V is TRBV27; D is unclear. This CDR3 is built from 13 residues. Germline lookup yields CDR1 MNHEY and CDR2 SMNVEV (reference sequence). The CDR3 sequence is CASSFGVYNEQSF. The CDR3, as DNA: TGTGCCAGCAGTTTTGGGGTCTACAATGAGCAGTCCTTC.

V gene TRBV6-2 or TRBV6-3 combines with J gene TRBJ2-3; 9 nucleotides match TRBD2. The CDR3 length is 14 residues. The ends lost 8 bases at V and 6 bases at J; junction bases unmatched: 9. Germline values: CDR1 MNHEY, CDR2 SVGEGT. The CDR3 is CASLAGGLGDTQYF. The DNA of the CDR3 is TGTGCCAGCCTGGCGGGAGGGTTAGGGGATACGCAGTATTTT.

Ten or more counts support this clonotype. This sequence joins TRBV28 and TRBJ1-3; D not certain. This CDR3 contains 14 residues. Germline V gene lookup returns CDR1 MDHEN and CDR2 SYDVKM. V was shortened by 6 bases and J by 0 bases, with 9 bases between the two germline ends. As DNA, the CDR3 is TGTGCCAGCAGCCCGTCCCCCTCTGGAAACACCATATATTTT. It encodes CASSPSPSGNTIYF. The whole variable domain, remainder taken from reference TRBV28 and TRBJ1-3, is DVKVTQSSRYLVKRTGEKVFLECVQDMDHENMFWYRQDPGLGLRLIYFSYDVKMKEKGDIPEGYSVSREKKERFSLILESASTNQTSMYLCASSPSPSGNTIYFGEGSWLTVV.

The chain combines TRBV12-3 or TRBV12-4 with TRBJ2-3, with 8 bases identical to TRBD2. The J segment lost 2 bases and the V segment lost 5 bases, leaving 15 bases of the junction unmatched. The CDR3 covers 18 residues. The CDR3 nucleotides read TGTGCCAGCAGTCCCGGGACTGGCGGGAGGACCTACACAGATACGCAGTATTTT. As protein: CASSPGTGGRTYTDTQYF.

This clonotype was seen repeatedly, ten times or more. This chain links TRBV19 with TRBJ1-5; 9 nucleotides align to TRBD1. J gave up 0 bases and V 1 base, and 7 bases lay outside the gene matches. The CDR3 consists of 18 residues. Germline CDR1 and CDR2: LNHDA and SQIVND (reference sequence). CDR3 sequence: CASSIGGTGSNSNQPQHF. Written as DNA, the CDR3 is TGTGCCAGTAGTATAGGTGGGACAGGGTCTAATAGCAATCAGCCCCAGCATTTT. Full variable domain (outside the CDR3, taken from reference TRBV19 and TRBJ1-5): DGGITQSPKYLFRKEGQNVTLSCEQNLNHDAMYWYRQDPGQGLRLIYYSQIVNDFQKGDIAEGYSVSREKKESFPLTVTSAQKNPTAFYLCASSIGGTGSNSNQPQHFGDGTRLSIL.

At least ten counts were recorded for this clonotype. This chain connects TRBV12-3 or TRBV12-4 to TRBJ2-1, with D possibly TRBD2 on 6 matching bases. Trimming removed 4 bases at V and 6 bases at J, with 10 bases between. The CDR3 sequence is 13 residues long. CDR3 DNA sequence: TGTGCCAGCAGTTCCGGGACTCTCAATGAGCAGTTCTTC. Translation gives CASSSGTLNEQFF.

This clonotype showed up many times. The CDR3 DNA sequence: TGCAGTGCTAGAGTTTATGAGAGAGCGTCTGAGCAGTTCTTC. Protein: CSARVYERASEQFF. The genes are TRBV20-1 and TRBJ2-1, with D hard to call. The germline V gene encodes CDR1 DFQATT and CDR2 SNEGSKA (reference sequence). The CDR3 totals 14 residues. V lost 1 base to trimming and J lost 9 bases, with 16 bases between them.

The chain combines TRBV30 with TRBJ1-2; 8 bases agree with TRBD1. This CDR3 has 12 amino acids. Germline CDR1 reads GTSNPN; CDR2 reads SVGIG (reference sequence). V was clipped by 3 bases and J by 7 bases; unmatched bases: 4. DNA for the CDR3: TGTGCCTGGAGCCAGGGGGCGGGTGGCTACACCTTC. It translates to CAWSQGAGGYTF.

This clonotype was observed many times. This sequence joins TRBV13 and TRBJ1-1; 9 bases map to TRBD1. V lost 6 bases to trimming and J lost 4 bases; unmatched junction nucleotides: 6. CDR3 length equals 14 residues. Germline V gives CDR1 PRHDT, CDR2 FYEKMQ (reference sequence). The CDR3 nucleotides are TGTGCCAGCAGATTCGGGACAGGGATCACTGAAGCTTTCTTT. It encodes CASRFGTGITEAFF.

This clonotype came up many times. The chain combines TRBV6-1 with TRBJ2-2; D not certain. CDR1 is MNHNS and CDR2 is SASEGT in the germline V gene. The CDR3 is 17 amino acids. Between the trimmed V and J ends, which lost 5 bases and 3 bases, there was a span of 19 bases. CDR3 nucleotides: TGTGCCAGCAGTAAGCTAACACTAAGCCGTCACACCGGGGAGCTGTTTTTT. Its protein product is CASSKLTLSRHTGELFF.

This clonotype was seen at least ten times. DNA of the CDR3: TGCGCCAGCAGCCAGGAGCCAGGACAGGGGGCATGGGAGCAGTACTTC. Its translation is CASSQEPGQGAWEQYF. The rearrangement links TRBV4-1 to TRBJ2-7; 11 bases map to TRBD1. V shed 3 bases and J 7 bases; nucleotides not matched to a gene: 11. CDR1 and CDR2 (germline): MGHRA, YSYEKL. CDR3 length: 16 residues.

In DNA, the CDR3 is TGCGCCAGCAGCGAAGGGACAGGGGGCTTAAGTTCCTACGAGCAGTACTTC. Translation: CASSEGTGGLSSYEQYF. This rearrangement joins TRBV4-3 to TRBJ2-7, with 12 bases fitting TRBD1. This CDR3 region has 17 residues. V lost 5 bases to trimming and J lost 1 base; unmatched junction nucleotides: 9. CDR1 and CDR2 (germline): LGHNA, YSLEER.

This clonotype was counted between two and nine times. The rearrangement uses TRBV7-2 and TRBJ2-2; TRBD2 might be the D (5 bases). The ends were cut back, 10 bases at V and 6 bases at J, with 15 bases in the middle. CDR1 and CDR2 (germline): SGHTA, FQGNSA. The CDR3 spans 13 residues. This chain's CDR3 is CATRRGPAGELFF. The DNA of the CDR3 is TGTGCCACCCGACGGGGTCCCGCCGGGGAGCTGTTTTTT.